These 27 T cell receptor beta chains were sequenced from one sample in a study of blood T cell repertoires in COVID-19 (dated by TCRdb to 2019 to 2021). Libraries were prepared through the immunoSEQ multiplex PCR assay. TCRdb stores this immuneACCESS table with in-frame sequences only. Part of the clones is absent; in the studies checked, under half of the shortfall reflects unresolved V genes, and no reason is known for the rest. In all, the sample holds some 150,000 clones, and around four fifths of those were seen once. Jointly, the top ten make up about 3% of the sample. Sequencing was done on a sample of peripheral blood. The source is a middle-aged woman with active or convalescent COVID-19.

The chain employs TRBV5-5 and TRBJ2-7; TRBD2 agrees at 7 bases. Germline trimming cut 4 bases from V and 7 bases from J; bases unmatched to any gene: 11. The CDR3 loop spans 14 amino acids. Germline-derived CDR1 and CDR2 are SGHKS and YYEKEE (reference sequence). The CDR3 DNA reads as TGTGCCAGCAGCCCGGACTACCTCGGGGGGGAGCAGTACTTC. It yields the protein CASSPDYLGGEQYF.

The chain is built from TRBV30 and TRBJ2-7; 10 nucleotides line up with TRBD1. The CDR3 loop spans 13 amino acids. Germline values: CDR1 GTSNPN, CDR2 SVGIG (reference sequence). The V gene end was trimmed by 7 bases and the J gene end by 5 bases; junction bases not matched to a gene: 8. The CDR3 coding sequence is TGTGCCTTAGCGGGACAGGGGAGACACGAGCAGTACTTC. It codes for CALAGQGRHEQYF.

The genes are TRBV29-1 and TRBJ2-3; 8 bases fit TRBD2. The ends lost 6 bases at V and 3 bases at J; junction bases unmatched: 5. The CDR3 spans 13 residues. CDR1 and CDR2 (germline): SQVTM, ANQGSEA. In nucleotides, the CDR3 is TGCAGCGTCCTAGCGGGTCGTACAGATACGCAGTATTTT. Its protein product is CSVLAGRTDTQYF.

The V and J genes are TRBV24-1 and TRBJ2-7; 7 nucleotides align to TRBD1. This CDR3 has 15 residues. From germline, CDR1 is KGHDR and CDR2 SFDVKD. With V trimmed by 5 bases and J by 4 bases, 10 bases remained unmatched. CDR3 nucleotide sequence: TGTGCCACCAGTGTCTCCTCGACAGGGCAATACGAGCAGTACTTC. Amino acids: CATSVSSTGQYEQYF.

The rearrangement uses TRBV7-2 and TRBJ1-2, with D possibly TRBD1 on 5 matching bases. The CDR3 spans 16 residues. The germline V gene encodes CDR1 SGHTA and CDR2 FQGNSA. The germline V and J ends were trimmed by 1 base and 4 bases, with 16 bases remaining between them. The CDR3 DNA is TGTGCCAGCAGCTTAGGGCAGGGCCCAGCTAGCTATGGCTACACCTTC. Its protein product is CASSLGQGPASYGYTF.

The genes are TRBV6-5 and TRBJ1-2, with D perhaps matching TRBD1 (5 bases). From germline, CDR1 is MNHEY and CDR2 SVGAGI. The V end lost 2 bases, the J end lost 8 bases, and 12 bases lay between the germline ends. The CDR3 is made up of 13 amino acids. The CDR3 loop reads CASSYGGGYGYTF. Here the CDR3 DNA reads TGTGCCAGCAGTTACGGGGGGGGTTACGGCTACACCTTC.

The V and J genes are TRBV6-2 or TRBV6-3 and TRBJ2-2, with 11 bases aligning to TRBD1. Germline values: CDR1 MNHEY, CDR2 SVGEGT. V lost 2 bases, J lost 2 bases, and 4 bases stayed unmatched. The CDR3 runs 17 residues. The CDR3 loop reads CASSYRDRGSNTGELFF. CDR3 nucleotides: TGTGCCAGCAGTTACAGGGACAGGGGGAGTAACACCGGGGAGCTGTTTTTT.

The chain employs TRBV7-2 and TRBJ1-2; D not certain. Trimming took off 0 bases at V and 8 bases at J, with 13 bases between the two ends. CDR3 size: 14 residues. Germline V lookup: CDR1 SGHTA, CDR2 FQGNSA. In DNA, the CDR3 is TGTGCCAGCAGCTTAGCGTCCCCAGCGAGGGGCTACACCTTC. Translating it yields CASSLASPARGYTF.

The chain has TRBV7-2 and TRBJ1-1; unclear D gene. The V end was cut by 1 base, the J end by 6 bases, with 12 bases between. CDR3 length: 14 amino acids. Germline V gene sequence: CDR1 SGHTA, CDR2 FQGNSA. The CDR3 region is CASSLGPGRPEAFF. The CDR3 DNA reads as TGTGCCAGCAGCTTAGGTCCGGGGAGACCTGAAGCTTTCTTT.

The V and J genes are TRBV27 and TRBJ1-1; 9 bases agree with TRBD1. Germline CDR1 is MNHEY and CDR2 is SMNVEV (reference sequence). Losses at the gene ends were 6 bases for V and 1 base for J; bases not matched to a gene: 6. The CDR3 is 15 amino acids. Here the CDR3 reads CASRYRDRENTEAFF. The CDR3 DNA sequence: TGTGCCAGCAGATATAGGGACAGGGAGAACACTGAAGCTTTCTTT.

In DNA form, the CDR3 reads TGTGCCAGCAGCTCCCCCAACATATACGAGCAGTACTTC. Translation: CASSSPNIYEQYF. The rearrangement joins TRBV7-2 to TRBJ2-7; D gene uncertain. The V gene's germline CDR1 is SGHTA and CDR2 FQGNSA. The CDR3 is 13 residues long. Deletions cut 4 bases from V and 4 bases from J, with 11 bases between.

This clone has just a few counts. V is TRBV7-9 and J is TRBJ1-6; perhaps TRBD1 as D (6 bases). Trimming shortened V by 5 bases and J by 9 bases, and 20 bases separated the two germline ends. CDR1 is SEHNR and CDR2 is FQNEAQ in the germline V gene (reference sequence). CDR3 length: 16 amino acids. The chain's CDR3 is CASSRSLQGRVSPLHF. CDR3 sequence (DNA): TGTGCCAGCAGCCGTTCCTTACAGGGTAGGGTTTCACCCCTCCACTTT.

The chain combines TRBV7-7 with TRBJ2-1, with 12 bases fitting TRBD2. The CDR3 contains 16 residues. V shed 0 bases and J 8 bases; nucleotides not matched to a gene: 5. CDR1 SSHAT and CDR2 FNYEAQ come from the germline V gene (reference sequence). This CDR3 is CASSLAGLAGSDEQFF. CDR3 DNA sequence: TGTGCCAGCAGCTTAGCAGGACTAGCGGGATCGGATGAGCAGTTCTTC.

The chain combines TRBV11-2 with TRBJ1-2; 9 nucleotides line up with TRBD1. Germline CDR1 SGHAT, CDR2 FQNNGV. The CDR3 runs to 14 residues. V trimming: 5 bases; J trimming: 5 bases; junction bases outside the gene matches: 6. As DNA, the CDR3 is TGTGCCAGCAGCCCATACGGGACAGGGTATGGCTACACCTTC. Translation: CASSPYGTGYGYTF.

This sequence joins TRBV28 and TRBJ1-5, with D perhaps matching TRBD1 (5 bases). V dropped 4 bases and J dropped 10 bases, with 11 bases sitting between them. Germline loops: CDR1 MDHEN, CDR2 SYDVKM. The CDR3 consists of 12 residues. CDR3 sequence (DNA): TGTGCCAGCAGTTGGACACGGAGACCCCAGCATTTT. This gives the protein CASSWTRRPQHF.

The V and J genes are TRBV28 and TRBJ1-5, with 7 bases that match TRBD1. The junction had 10 bases not matched to a gene; V was cut back by 8 bases and J by 0 bases. The CDR3 totals 16 residues. CDR1 MDHEN and CDR2 SYDVKM come from the germline V gene. The CDR3 sequence: CASESTGAPSNQPQHF. For the CDR3, the DNA is TGTGCCAGCGAAAGCACAGGGGCCCCTAGCAATCAGCCCCAGCATTTT.

V usage is TRBV6-5 and J usage is TRBJ1-2; D ambiguous. V lost 2 bases and J lost 6, with 10 bases in between. The CDR3 length is 13 residues. Germline V CDR1 and CDR2: MNHEY, SVGAGI. The CDR3 bases are TGTGCCAGCAGTTACAGGACTACCAATGGCTACACCTTC. It yields the protein CASSYRTTNGYTF.

The chain carries TRBV3-1 (or the pseudogene TRBV3-2) and TRBJ2-3; 8 positions agree with TRBD2. Germline CDR1 LGHDT, CDR2 YNNKEL (reference sequence). Trimming cost V 7 bases and J 4 bases; bases outside gene matches: 7. The CDR3 covers 14 residues. The CDR3 nucleotides are TGTGCCAGCACCCTCCGGGGGGGGTCAGATACGCAGTATTTT. Its translation is CASTLRGGSDTQYF.

The genes are TRBV27 and TRBJ1-1; TRBD1 matches 10 bases. CDR3 length: 14 amino acids. V lost 4 bases to trimming and J lost 3 bases; unmatched junction nucleotides: 2. In germline, CDR1 is MNHEY, CDR2 SMNVEV (reference sequence). The CDR3 DNA reads as TGTGCCAGCAGTTCAGGGACAGGGGACACTGAAGCTTTCTTT. Protein product: CASSSGTGDTEAFF.

The rearrangement uses TRBV6-5 and TRBJ2-7; 7 bases agree with TRBD1. Germline CDR1 MNHEY, CDR2 SVGAGI. This CDR3 region has 14 residues. With V trimmed by 0 bases and J by 2 bases, 1 base remained unmatched. CDR3 in amino acids: CASSYSGTAYEQYF. The CDR3 region has the DNA TGTGCCAGCAGTTACTCAGGGACAGCCTACGAGCAGTACTTC.

This clone came up a few times. The identical CDR3 is also encoded by other nucleotide sequences in the sample. The rearrangement links TRBV28 to TRBJ1-5; D perhaps matches TRBD1 (6 bases). This CDR3 has 15 amino acids. V shed 2 bases and J shed 6 bases, with 14 bases lying between them. CDR1 MDHEN and CDR2 SYDVKM come from the germline V gene. In nucleotides, the CDR3 is TGTGCCAGCAGTTTAGGCCAGGGGTTTCGTCAGCCCCAGCATTTT. This gives the protein CASSLGQGFRQPQHF.

Concerning this clone: The junction departs from germline at one end; a sequencing error may be responsible. The chain is built from TRBV7-7 and TRBJ2-5, with 9 positions matching TRBD1. Germline values: CDR1 SSHAT, CDR2 FNYEAQ (reference sequence). The CDR3 sequence is 15 residues long. DNA for the CDR3: TGTGCTAGCAGCTTAACCGGGACAGGGAAAGAGACCCAGTACTTC. It codes for CASSLTGTGKETQYF.

V is TRBV25-1 and J is TRBJ1-2; D perhaps matches TRBD1 (6 bases). The germline CDR1 and CDR2 sequences are MGHDK and SYGVNS. This CDR3 has 13 residues. V lost 6 bases to trimming and J lost 4 bases, with 12 bases between them. The DNA for the CDR3 is TGTGCCAGCAGCAGGGGTTCTTTCTATGGCTACACCTTC. It codes for CASSRGSFYGYTF.

This chain links TRBV27 with TRBJ1-1, with D possibly matching TRBD1 (6 bases). Germline V gene sequence: CDR1 MNHEY, CDR2 SMNVEV (reference sequence). Trimming removed 5 bases from V and 1 base from J, with 17 bases in between. This CDR3 spans 16 amino acids. Here the CDR3 reads CASSLRGGQGNTEAFF. The CDR3 nucleotides read TGTGCCAGCAGTCTTCGGGGGGGGCAGGGGAACACTGAAGCTTTCTTT.

CDR3 coding DNA: TGTGCCAGCAGCGTAGGGGTAGCGGGGGCCTACGAGCAGTACTTC. Amino acids: CASSVGVAGAYEQYF. The chain couples TRBV9 to TRBJ2-7, with 9 nucleotides matching TRBD2. J gave up 2 bases and V 0 bases, and 3 bases lay outside the gene matches. The CDR3 sequence is 15 residues long. Germline V gene lookup returns CDR1 SGDLS and CDR2 YYNGEE.

CDR3: CASSEGTGGTEAFF. CDR3 in DNA: TGCGCCAGCAGCGAAGGTACAGGGGGTACTGAAGCTTTCTTT. The chain employs TRBV5-1 and TRBJ1-1; the match to TRBD1 covers 8 bases. From germline, CDR1 is SGHRS and CDR2 YFSETQ. The CDR3 loop spans 14 amino acids. Germline trimming cut 4 bases from V and 5 bases from J; bases unmatched to any gene: 7.

V and J are TRBV27 and TRBJ1-2; 7 nucleotides agree with TRBD1. CDR1 MNHEY and CDR2 SMNVEV come from the germline V gene (reference sequence). The CDR3 runs 14 residues. Unmatched junction bases numbered 14, after V lost 2 bases and J lost 14 bases. CDR3 nucleotides: TGTGCCAGCAGTTTAAGGGATGGAGGGGGCCGTCAAACCTTC. Its translation: CASSLRDGGGRQTF.